Presented here are 5 T cell receptor beta chains from one specimen sequenced in a study of liver allograft versus peripheral blood T cells. Study summary: Hepatic allograft T cell receptor repertoires were evaluated relative to those present in recipients' peripheral blood.

MiXCR, run by TCRdb on the reads, gives a single entry per CDR3 protein. This sample yields 8,000 to 10,000 distinct CDR3 sequences, of which roughly 20% are seen a single time; 5% to 6.5% belongs to the top ten. Receptor source: a human patient who had a liver transplant. Some T cells may arise from the graft donor.

This clonotype is medium-sized (0.01 to 0.1%) in the sample. This chain links TRBV30 with TRBJ2-6; 9 bases agree with TRBD1. V lost 1 base and J lost 2; bases outside the gene matches: 6. The CDR3 has 17 residues. Germline V gene sequence: CDR1 GTSNPN, CDR2 SVGIG (reference sequence). DNA of the CDR3: TGTGCCTGGAGTGGTTCGGGACAGGGTCCTGGGGCCAACGTCCTGACTTTC. Encoded protein: CAWSGSGQGPGANVLTF.

This chain links TRBV20-1 with TRBJ1-1; 10 nucleotides agree with TRBD1. The ends lost 6 bases at V and 1 base at J; junction bases unmatched: 11. Germline-derived CDR1 and CDR2 are DFQATT and SNEGSKA (reference sequence). The length of the CDR3 is 16 residues. The CDR3 DNA follows: TGCAGTGCCCGCCCCTTCCGGGACAGGGGGAACACTGAAGCTTTCTTT. Its protein is CSARPFRDRGNTEAFF.

This clonotype occurred a few times. The chain joins TRBV28 to TRBJ1-6; D unclear. Trimming took 5 bases from V and 7 from J, leaving 9 bases between them. CDR3 length: 13 residues. The germline V gene has CDR1 MDHEN and CDR2 SYDVKM. In nucleotides, the CDR3 is TGTGCCAGCAGTACCCAATGGAATTCACCCCTCCACTTT. This codes for CASSTQWNSPLHF.

This clonotype is medium-sized by share. The gene calls are TRBV6-6 and TRBJ2-1; tentative D call: TRBD1 (6 bases). V was shortened by 7 bases and J by 6 bases, with 19 bases between the two germline ends. Germline V gene lookup returns CDR1 MNHNY and CDR2 SVGAGI (reference sequence). This CDR3 region has 15 residues. CDR3 coding DNA: TGTGCCAGCATCAGGGGACCTGGTGGGGGCAATGAGCAGTTCTTC. Residues: CASIRGPGGGNEQFF.

Details on this clonotype: A much more abundant neighbour one base away suggests this may be a read error. The chain links TRBV6-5 to TRBJ2-1, with 8 bases fitting TRBD2. Germline CDR1 MNHEY, CDR2 SVGAGI. V dropped 2 bases and J dropped 3; count of bases not matched to a gene: 9. The CDR3 spans 17 residues. The CDR3 sequence is CASSYTPLSGIYNEQFF. The CDR3 DNA reads TGTGCCAGCAGTTACACGCCCCTTAGCGGGATCTACAATGAGCAGTTCTTC.